A selection of T cell receptor beta chains follows, all from one sample in a study of T cell responses to AZD1222 COVID-19 vaccine. Sequencing was performed with immunoSEQ multiplex PCR; in TCRdb, only in-frame clones are kept and a portion is missing. The profile shows around 67,000 clones, around 84% of them singletons. The sample consisted of peripheral blood, taken on day 0 of AZD1222 vaccination. The receptors derive from an adult in good health. CDR3s include the opening cysteine and the closing phenylalanine or tryptophan. D genes are given only for firm matches. Some rows mark clone size as missing; the rest say once, few, many or name a class of expanded clone.

TRBJ2-1	TRBV29-1	NA	NA	TGCAGCGTTGAAGACAGGGCAGACAATGAGCAGTTCTTC	CSVEDRADNEQFF
TRBJ2-7	TRBV24-1	NA	NA	TGTGCCACCAGTGATCCCAACAGGAGCTCCTACGAGCAGTACTTC	CATSDPNRSSYEQYF
TRBJ2-4	TRBV9	NA	NA	TGTGCCAGCAGCCCGGTTGGGGGTTGGGACATTCAGTACTTC	CASSPVGGWDIQYF
TRBJ1-1	TRBV24-1	NA	NA	TGTGCCACCTTGGATGGTACTGAAGCTTTCTTT	CATLDGTEAFF
TRBJ1-1	TRBV11-2	NA	NA	TGTGCCAGCAGCTTCCCAGGGGAGAGGACTGAAGCTTTCTTT	CASSFPGERTEAFF
TRBJ2-7	TRBV7-2	TRBD1	NA	TGTGCCAGCAGCCCCCGGGACAGGGGAGACATCTACGAGCAGTACTTC	CASSPRDRGDIYEQYF
TRBJ2-7	TRBV5-4	NA	NA	TGTGCCAGCAGCTTGGAAGGGGAGACGCCCTACGAGCAGTACTTC	CASSLEGETPYEQYF
TRBJ1-2	TRBV10-2	NA	NA	TGCGCCAGCAGTGAGCCTTTAATTGGTGGCAGTGGCTACACCTTC	CASSEPLIGGSGYTF
TRBJ2-7	TRBV3-1/TRBV3-2	NA	few	TGTGCCAGCAGCCAAATGCGGGACGAGCAGTACTTC	CASSQMRDEQYF
TRBJ2-4	TRBV7-2	NA	NA	TGTGCCAGCAGCTTAGGGAACATTCAGTACTTC	CASSLGNIQYF
TRBJ2-3	TRBV7-3	NA	NA	TGTGCCAGCAGCCGTACTAGTCCCCCAGATACGCAGTATTTT	CASSRTSPPDTQYF
TRBJ1-1	TRBV12-3/TRBV12-4	NA	NA	TGTGCCAGCACTCAAACGCTGGTCACTGAAGCTTTCTTT	CASTQTLVTEAFF
TRBJ2-1	TRBV19	TRBD2	NA	TGTGCCAGTAGGTTTAGCGGGGTAAGCTCCTACAATGAGCAGTTCTTC	CASRFSGVSSYNEQFF
TRBJ1-1	TRBV18	NA	NA	TGTGCCAGCTCACCGGGGATATCGAACACTGAAGCTTTCTTT	CASSPGISNTEAFF
TRBJ1-2	TRBV12-3/TRBV12-4	TRBD1	NA	TGTGCCAGCAGTTCAACAGGGGGTGGCTACACCTTC	CASSSTGGGYTF
TRBJ2-2	TRBV4-3	NA	NA	TGCGCCAGCAGCCAGGCCGGATTGTTGAACACCGGGGAGCTGTTTTTT	CASSQAGLLNTGELFF
TRBJ1-5	TRBV2	NA	NA	TGTGCCAGCACCGGTGATAGCAATCAGCCCCAGCATTTT	CASTGDSNQPQHF
TRBJ2-7	TRBV7-2	TRBD2	NA	TGTGCCAGCAGCTTAACTTGGGGCGGGAGCGAGCAGTACTTC	CASSLTWGGSEQYF
TRBJ1-3	TRBV7-3	NA	NA	TGTGCCAGCAGCCCCGGACAGTTGAGCTCTGGAAACACCATATATTTT	CASSPGQLSSGNTIYF
TRBJ1-5	TRBV29-1	NA	NA	TGCAGCGTTGAAGTTGGCAATCAGCCCCAGCATTTT	CSVEVGNQPQHF
TRBJ2-5	TRBV7-3	TRBD2	NA	TGTGCCAGCAGTCTAGCGGGGGGACAAGAGACCCAGTACTTC	CASSLAGGQETQYF
TRBJ2-3	TRBV6-6	TRBD2	NA	TGTGCCAGCATTCCTAAGGCGGGGGGCCGCACAGATACGCAGTATTTT	CASIPKAGGRTDTQYF
TRBJ2-7	TRBV28	TRBD2	NA	TGTGCCAGCAGTATGTCTAGCGGGAGGGCCTCGGAGCAGTACTTC	CASSMSSGRASEQYF
TRBJ1-1	TRBV6-5	NA	NA	TGTGCCAGCAGTCTAACCATGAACACTGAAGCTTTCTTT	CASSLTMNTEAFF
TRBJ2-7	TRBV30	TRBD1	once	TGTGCCTGGAGTGTGGGCGGGACAGGGGGATACGAGCAGTACTTC	CAWSVGGTGGYEQYF
TRBJ1-5	TRBV4-3	NA	NA	TGCGCCAGCAGCCAAGGCGGAGCAGAATATAGCAATCAGCCCCAGCATTTT	CASSQGGAEYSNQPQHF
TRBJ1-5	TRBV30	NA	few	TGTGCCTGGAGTGGACTGGGACACACTAGCCGGCCCCAGCATTTT	CAWSGLGHTSRPQHF